Presented here are 10 T cell receptor beta chains from one specimen sequenced in a study of blood T cell repertoires in COVID-19. Method: immunoSEQ multiplex PCR; TCRdb's copy keeps in-frame clones and lacks some. The sample holds approximately 250,000 clones, around 84% seen once. The sample was PBMCs or T cells enriched from blood (not recorded which). Receptor source: a man in his thirties or forties with acute COVID-19.

CDR3 protein: CASSHDRTGDFSNQPQHF. CDR3 coding DNA: TGCGCCAGCAGCCACGATCGGACAGGGGATTTCAGCAATCAGCCCCAGCATTTT. The V call is TRBV4-1, the J call TRBJ1-5, with 9 bases that match TRBD1. With V trimmed by 3 bases and J by 1 base, 10 bases remained unmatched. The CDR3 is 18 residues long. The germline V gene has CDR1 MGHRA and CDR2 YSYEKL.

This clone has only a few counts. The CDR3 loop reads CASSVEGGLETQYF. The CDR3 nucleotides read TGTGCCAGCAGCGTAGAAGGCGGTTTGGAGACCCAGTACTTC. The chain combines TRBV9 with TRBJ2-5; no definite D call. The CDR3 has 14 amino acids. Trimming removed 0 bases at V and 5 bases at J, with 11 bases between. Germline CDR1 is SGDLS and CDR2 is YYNGEE.

The chain links TRBV28 to TRBJ1-5, with D possibly TRBD1 on 6 matching bases. There are 16 residues in the CDR3. V dropped 2 bases and J dropped 2 bases, with 13 bases sitting between them. Germline V CDR1 and CDR2: MDHEN, SYDVKM. The CDR3, as DNA: TGTGCCAGCAGTTTAGCGGGGGCCCCCCGCAATCAGCCCCAGCATTTT. It is translated as CASSLAGAPRNQPQHF.

The rearrangement uses TRBV28 and TRBJ1-6, with 12 bases that match TRBD1. Trimming took 5 bases from V and 6 from J; bases not matched to a gene: 8. This CDR3 contains 17 residues. The germline CDR1 and CDR2 sequences are MDHEN and SYDVKM. CDR3 DNA: TGTGCCAGCAGTCTTCCGGGACAGGGGGCAGTTAATTCACCCCTCCACTTT. Translated: CASSLPGQGAVNSPLHF.

This chain joins TRBV6-6 and TRBJ1-1; 10 bases are shared with TRBD1. CDR1 is MNHNY, CDR2 SVGAGI, per germline (reference sequence). V shed 7 bases, J shed 5 bases, and the junction held 4 bases outside the gene matches. This CDR3 region has 13 residues. The CDR3 coding sequence is TGTGCCAGCAACGGACAGGGGGGAACTGAAGCTTTCTTT. Its translation: CASNGQGGTEAFF.

The chain is built from TRBV10-2 and TRBJ2-1, with 11 positions matching TRBD2. Germline CDR1 is WSHSY and CDR2 is SAAADI. CDR3 length: 16 amino acids. V shed 4 bases, J shed 8 bases, and the junction held 10 bases outside the gene matches. CDR3: CASSATSGEMYDEQFF. DNA of the CDR3: TGCGCCAGCAGTGCGACTAGCGGGGAAATGTACGATGAGCAGTTCTTC.

As for this clone: Sequence at one end of the junction differs from germline and may be a read error. The chain links TRBV5-1 to TRBJ2-3, with 11 bases lining up with TRBD1. The length of the CDR3 is 14 residues. The germline V gene has CDR1 SGHRS and CDR2 YFSETQ. CDR3 DNA: TGTGCCAGCAGCGGGACAGGGGGAGTAGATACGCAGTATTTT. Encoded protein: CASSGTGGVDTQYF.

The CDR3 DNA sequence: TGTGCCAGCAGCATGACAGGGAATGGCTACACCTTC. It is translated as CASSMTGNGYTF. The chain employs TRBV6-2 or TRBV6-3 and TRBJ1-2; 7 positions match TRBD1. This CDR3 is built from 12 residues. Germline CDR1 is MNHEY and CDR2 is SVGEGT. V shed 6 bases and J 6 bases; nucleotides not matched to a gene: 4.

This clone was seen only once. The J gene is TRBJ1-6, the V gene TRBV7-2; D is uncertain. The germline CDR1 and CDR2 sequences are SGHTA and FQGNSA. V dropped 9 bases and J dropped 4 bases, with 7 bases sitting between them. The CDR3 runs 12 residues. CDR3 protein: CARAQYNSPLHF. In DNA form, the CDR3 reads TGTGCCAGGGCACAGTATAATTCACCCCTCCACTTT. Combining the CDR3 with reference TRBV7-2 and TRBJ1-6 gives the whole variable domain GAGVSQSPSNKVTEKGKDVELRCDPISGHTALYWYRQSLGQGLEFLIYFQGNSAPDKSGLPSDRFSAERTGGSVSTLTIQRTQQEDSAVYLCARAQYNSPLHFGNGTRLTVT.

In its sample, this clone was seen a few times. For the CDR3, the DNA is TGTGCCAGCAGCCCCGGGGGGCTAGCGGGAGGCACAGATACGCAGTATTTT. Translation: CASSPGGLAGGTDTQYF. This rearrangement joins TRBV4-2 to TRBJ2-3, with 10 bases that match TRBD2. The CDR3 consists of 17 residues. Germline trimming cut 4 bases from V and 1 base from J; bases unmatched to any gene: 8. Germline V gene data show CDR1 as LGHNA and CDR2 as YNFKEQ.